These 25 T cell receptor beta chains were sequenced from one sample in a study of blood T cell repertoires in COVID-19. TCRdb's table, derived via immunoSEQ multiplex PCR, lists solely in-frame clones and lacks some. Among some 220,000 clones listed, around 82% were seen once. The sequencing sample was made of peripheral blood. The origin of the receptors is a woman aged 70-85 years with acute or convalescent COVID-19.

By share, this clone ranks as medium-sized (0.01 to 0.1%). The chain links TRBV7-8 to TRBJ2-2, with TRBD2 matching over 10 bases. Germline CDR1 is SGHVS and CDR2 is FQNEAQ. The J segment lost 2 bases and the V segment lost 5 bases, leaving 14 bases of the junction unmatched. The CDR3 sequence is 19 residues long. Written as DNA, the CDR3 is TGTGCCAGCAGCCCAAAGCGTAAGGGACTAGCGCCTAACACCGGGGAGCTGTTTTTT. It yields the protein CASSPKRKGLAPNTGELFF. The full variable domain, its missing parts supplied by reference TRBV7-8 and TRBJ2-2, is GAGVSQSPRYKVAKRGQDVALRCDPISGHVSLFWYQQALGQGPEFLTYFQNEAQLDKSGLPSDRFFAERPEGSVSTLKIQRTQQEDSAVYLCASSPKRKGLAPNTGELFFGEGSRLTVL.

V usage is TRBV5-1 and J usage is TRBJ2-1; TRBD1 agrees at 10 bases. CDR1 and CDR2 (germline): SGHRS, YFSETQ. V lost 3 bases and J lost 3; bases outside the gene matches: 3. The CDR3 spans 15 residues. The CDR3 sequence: CASSSGTGDYNEQFF. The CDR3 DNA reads TGCGCCAGCAGCTCCGGGACAGGGGACTACAATGAGCAGTTCTTC.

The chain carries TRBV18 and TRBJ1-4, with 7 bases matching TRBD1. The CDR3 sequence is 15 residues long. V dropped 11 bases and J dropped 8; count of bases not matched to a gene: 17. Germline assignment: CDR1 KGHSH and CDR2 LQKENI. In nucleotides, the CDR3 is TGTGCCTCTAAGGATGATGGAAGGGGGCGCGAAAAACTGTTTTTT. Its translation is CASKDDGRGREKLFF. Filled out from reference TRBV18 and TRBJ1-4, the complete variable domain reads NAGVMQNPRHLVRRRGQEARLRCSPMKGHSHVYWYRQLPEEGLKFMVYLQKENIIDESGMPKERFSAEFPKEGPSILRIQQVVRGDSAAYFCASKDDGRGREKLFFGSGTQLSVL.

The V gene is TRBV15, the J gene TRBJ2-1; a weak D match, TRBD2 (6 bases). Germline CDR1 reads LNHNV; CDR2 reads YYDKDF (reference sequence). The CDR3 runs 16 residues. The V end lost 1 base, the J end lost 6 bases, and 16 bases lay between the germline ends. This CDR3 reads CATSRGGTSLTNEQFF. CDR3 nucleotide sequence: TGTGCCACCAGCAGAGGGGGAACTAGCCTTACCAATGAGCAGTTCTTC.

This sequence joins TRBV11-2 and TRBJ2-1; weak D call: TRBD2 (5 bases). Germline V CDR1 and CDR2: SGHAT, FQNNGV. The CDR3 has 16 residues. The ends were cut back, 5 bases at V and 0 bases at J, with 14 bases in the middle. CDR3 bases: TGTGCCAGCAGCAAAAGTCGGGGAAGCTCCTACAATGAGCAGTTCTTC. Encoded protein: CASSKSRGSSYNEQFF.

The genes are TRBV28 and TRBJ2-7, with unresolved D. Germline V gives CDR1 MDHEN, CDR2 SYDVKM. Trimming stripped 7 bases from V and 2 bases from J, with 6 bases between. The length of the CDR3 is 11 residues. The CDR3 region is CASNSAYEQYF. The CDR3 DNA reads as TGTGCCAGCAACTCGGCCTACGAGCAGTACTTC.

The CDR3, as DNA: TGTGCCATCAGTGAGTCGGGGGGACTAGCGGGGGCCTACACCGGGGAGCTGTTTTTT. Its translation is CAISESGGLAGAYTGELFF. The chain links TRBV10-3 to TRBJ2-2; 14 bases are a match to TRBD2. V lost 0 bases, J lost 3 bases, and 6 bases stayed unmatched. The germline gives CDR1 ENHRY, CDR2 SYGVKD. CDR3 length equals 19 residues.

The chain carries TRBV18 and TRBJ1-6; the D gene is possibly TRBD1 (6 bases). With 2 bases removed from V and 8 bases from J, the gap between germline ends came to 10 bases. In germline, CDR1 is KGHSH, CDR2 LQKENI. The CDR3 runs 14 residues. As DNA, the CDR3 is TGTGCCAGCTCACCATCTTCAGGGGATTCACCCCTCCACTTT. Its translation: CASSPSSGDSPLHF.

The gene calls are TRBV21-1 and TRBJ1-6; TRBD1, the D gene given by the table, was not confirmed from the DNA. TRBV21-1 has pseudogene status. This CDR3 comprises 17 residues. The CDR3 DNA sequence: TGTGCCAGCAGCAAAGGGGGGACAGGGTTGGCCAATTCACCCCTCCACTTT. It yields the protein CASSKGGTGLANSPLHF.

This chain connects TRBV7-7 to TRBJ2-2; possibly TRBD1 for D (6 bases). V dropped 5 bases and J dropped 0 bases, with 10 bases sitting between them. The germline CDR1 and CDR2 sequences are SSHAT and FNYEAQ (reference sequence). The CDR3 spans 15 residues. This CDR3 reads CASSAGTTNTGELFF. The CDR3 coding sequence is TGTGCCAGCAGCGCCGGGACAACGAACACCGGGGAGCTGTTTTTT.

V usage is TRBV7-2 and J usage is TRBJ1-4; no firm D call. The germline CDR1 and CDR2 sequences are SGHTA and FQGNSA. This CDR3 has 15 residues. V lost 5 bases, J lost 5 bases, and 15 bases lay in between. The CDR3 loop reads CASSQYAVGNEKLFF. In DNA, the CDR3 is TGTGCCAGCAGCCAATATGCGGTCGGGAATGAAAAACTGTTTTTT. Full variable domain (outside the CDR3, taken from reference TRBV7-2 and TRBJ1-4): GAGVSQSPSNKVTEKGKDVELRCDPISGHTALYWYRQSLGQGLEFLIYFQGNSAPDKSGLPSDRFSAERTGGSVSTLTIQRTQQEDSAVYLCASSQYAVGNEKLFFGSGTQLSVL.

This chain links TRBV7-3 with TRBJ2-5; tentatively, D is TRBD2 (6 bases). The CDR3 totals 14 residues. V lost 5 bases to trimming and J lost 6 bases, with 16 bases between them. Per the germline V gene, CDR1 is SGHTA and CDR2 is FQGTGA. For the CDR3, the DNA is TGTGCCAGCAGCGATGGACTAACCCCCAAGACCCAGTACTTC. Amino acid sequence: CASSDGLTPKTQYF.

This chain's CDR3 is CASSLELAGGGDTQYF. In nucleotides, the CDR3 is TGCGCCAGCAGCTTGGAGCTAGCGGGGGGAGGAGATACGCAGTATTTT. The rearrangement joins TRBV5-1 to TRBJ2-3, with 11 positions matching TRBD2. CDR1 SGHRS and CDR2 YFSETQ come from the germline V gene. This CDR3 is 16 amino acids long. Trimming cost V 0 bases and J 5 bases; bases outside gene matches: 5.

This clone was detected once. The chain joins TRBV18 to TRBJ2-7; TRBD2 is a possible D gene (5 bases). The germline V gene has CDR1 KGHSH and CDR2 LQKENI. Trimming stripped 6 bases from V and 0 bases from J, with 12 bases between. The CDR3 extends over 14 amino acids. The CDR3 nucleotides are TGTGCCAGCTCCCCCACTAGGAGCTCCTACGAGCAGTACTTC. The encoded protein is CASSPTRSSYEQYF.

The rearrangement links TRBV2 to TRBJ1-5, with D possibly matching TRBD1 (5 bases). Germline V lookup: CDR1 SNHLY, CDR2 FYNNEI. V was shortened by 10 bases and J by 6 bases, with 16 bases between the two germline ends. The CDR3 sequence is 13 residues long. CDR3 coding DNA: TGTGCCAACCGCAGGGAAGTCGGTCAGCCCCAGCATTTT. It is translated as CANRREVGQPQHF.

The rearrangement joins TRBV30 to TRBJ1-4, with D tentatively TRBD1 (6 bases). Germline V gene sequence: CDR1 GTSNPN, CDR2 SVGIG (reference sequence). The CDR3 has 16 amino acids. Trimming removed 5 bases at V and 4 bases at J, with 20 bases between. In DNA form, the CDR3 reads TGTGCCTGGCGAATTAAACAGGGTGGGGATAATGAAAAACTGTTTTTT. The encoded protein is CAWRIKQGGDNEKLFF. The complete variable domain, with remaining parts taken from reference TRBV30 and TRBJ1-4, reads SQTIHQWPATLVQPVGSPLSLECTVEGTSNPNLYWYRQAAGRGLQLLFYSVGIGQISSEVPQNLSASRPQDRQFILSSKKLLLSDSGFYLCAWRIKQGGDNEKLFFGSGTQLSVL.

CDR3 in amino acids: CASSSRGRDVTDTQYF. In DNA, the CDR3 is TGCGCCAGCAGCTCCAGGGGGCGGGACGTCACAGATACGCAGTATTTT. This chain connects TRBV5-1 to TRBJ2-3; 8 bases fit TRBD1. V gave up 3 bases and J gave up 2 bases; unmatched junction bases: 8. This CDR3 has 16 residues. Germline V gives CDR1 SGHRS, CDR2 YFSETQ.

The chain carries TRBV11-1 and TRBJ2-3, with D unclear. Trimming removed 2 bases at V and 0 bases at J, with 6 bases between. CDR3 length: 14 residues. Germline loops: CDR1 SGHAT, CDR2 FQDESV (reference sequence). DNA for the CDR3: TGTGCCAGCAGCTTATCCGGGAGCACAGATACGCAGTATTTT. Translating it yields CASSLSGSTDTQYF.

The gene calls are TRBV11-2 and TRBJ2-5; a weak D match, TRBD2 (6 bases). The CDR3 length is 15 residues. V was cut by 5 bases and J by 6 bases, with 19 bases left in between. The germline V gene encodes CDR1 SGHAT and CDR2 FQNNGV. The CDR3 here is CASSAGRDSIKTQYF. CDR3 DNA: TGTGCCAGCAGCGCCGGCAGGGACTCAATAAAGACCCAGTACTTC.

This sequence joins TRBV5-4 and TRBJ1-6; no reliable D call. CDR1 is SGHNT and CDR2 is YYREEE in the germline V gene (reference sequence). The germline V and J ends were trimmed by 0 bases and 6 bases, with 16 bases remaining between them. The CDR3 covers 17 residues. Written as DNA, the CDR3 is TGTGCCAGCAGCTTGGCCGGAGGTGACGGGGTTAATTCACCCCTCCACTTT. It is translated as CASSLAGGDGVNSPLHF.

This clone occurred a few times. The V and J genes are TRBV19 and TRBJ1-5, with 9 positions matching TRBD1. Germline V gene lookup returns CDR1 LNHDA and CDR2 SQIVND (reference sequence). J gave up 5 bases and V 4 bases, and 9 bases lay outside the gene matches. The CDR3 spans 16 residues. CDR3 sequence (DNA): TGTGCCAGTAGTACGGGGACAGGGAAGCGGGATCAGCCCCAGCATTTT. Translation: CASSTGTGKRDQPQHF.

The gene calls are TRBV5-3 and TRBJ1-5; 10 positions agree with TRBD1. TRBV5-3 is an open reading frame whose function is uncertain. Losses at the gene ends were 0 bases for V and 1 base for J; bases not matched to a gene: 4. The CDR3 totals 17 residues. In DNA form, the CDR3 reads TGTGCCAGAAGCTTGGGACAGGGGGCGCTCAGCAATCAGCCCCAGCATTTT. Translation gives CARSLGQGALSNQPQHF.

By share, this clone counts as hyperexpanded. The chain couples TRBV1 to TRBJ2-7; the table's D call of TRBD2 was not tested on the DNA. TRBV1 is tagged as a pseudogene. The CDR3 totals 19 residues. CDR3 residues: CTSSHATSGGAPAPYEQYV. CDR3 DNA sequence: TGCACCAGCAGCCACGCAACTAGCGGGGGGGCGCCAGCGCCCTACGAGCAGTACGTC.

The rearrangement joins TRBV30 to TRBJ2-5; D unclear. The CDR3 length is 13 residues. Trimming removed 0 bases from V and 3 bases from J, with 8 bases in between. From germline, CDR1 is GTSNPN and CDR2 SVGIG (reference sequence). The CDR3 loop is CAWSVLGEETQYF. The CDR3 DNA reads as TGTGCCTGGAGTGTACTTGGAGAAGAGACCCAGTACTTC.

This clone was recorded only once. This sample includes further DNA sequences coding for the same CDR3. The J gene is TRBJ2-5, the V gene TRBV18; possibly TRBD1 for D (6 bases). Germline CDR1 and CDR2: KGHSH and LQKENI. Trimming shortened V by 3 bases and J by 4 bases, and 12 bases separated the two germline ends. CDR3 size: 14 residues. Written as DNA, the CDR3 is TGTGCCAGCTCACCGTCACAGGGCGGAGAGACCCAGTACTTC. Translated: CASSPSQGGETQYF.